A single sample gave rise to the 24 T cell receptor beta chains below, sequenced in a study of Ad26.COV2.S vaccination and SARS-CoV-2 variants. Treatment defined: over 15 received Ad26.COV2.S at low or high dose, single or two shots; 5 received placebo; per-sample allocation not given. Sampling happened 63 days after the first vaccine or placebo injection. Libraries were prepared by immunoSEQ multiplex PCR; TCRdb keeps only in-frame clonotypes and omits some of them. The repertoire holds 400,000 to 500,000 clones, with roughly nine tenths as singletons. The sequencing here drew on peripheral blood, taken in a trial of Ad26.COV2.S vaccine versus placebo. All receptors derive from a person aged 18-60 years who received the Ad26.COV2.S COVID-19 vaccine or a placebo.

This sequence joins TRBV3-1 (or the pseudogene TRBV3-2) and TRBJ1-6, with TRBD1 identical over 11 bases. J was trimmed by 10 bases and V by 2 bases; bases with no gene match: 7. The CDR3 extends over 16 amino acids. The germline CDR1 and CDR2 sequences are LGHDT and YNNKEL (reference sequence). In DNA, the CDR3 is TGTGCCAGCAGCCAATCCGGGACAGGGGGTGACTCACCCCTCCACTTT. This gives the protein CASSQSGTGGDSPLHF.

The J gene is TRBJ2-7, the V gene TRBV11-2, with D tentatively TRBD2 (5 bases). Germline values: CDR1 SGHAT, CDR2 FQNNGV. This CDR3 contains 14 residues. V dropped 2 bases and J dropped 4 bases, with 12 bases sitting between them. The chain's CDR3 is CASSLHRAGYEQYF. Here the CDR3 DNA reads TGTGCCAGCAGCTTACATAGGGCGGGTTACGAGCAGTACTTC.

V and J are TRBV30 and TRBJ1-1; TRBD1 matches at 8 bases. Per germline, CDR1 GTSNPN and CDR2 SVGIG (reference sequence). The length of the CDR3 is 16 residues. V gave up 4 bases and J gave up 0 bases; unmatched junction bases: 10. Written as DNA, the CDR3 is TGTGCCTGGAACCGGGACAGGAAGTCCATGAACACTGAAGCTTTCTTT. Amino acids: CAWNRDRKSMNTEAFF.

The chain couples TRBV29-1 to TRBJ1-2; unclear D gene. CDR3 length equals 12 residues. V shed 4 bases and J shed 2 bases, with 8 bases lying between them. CDR1 is SQVTM and CDR2 is ANQGSEA in the germline V gene. CDR3 nucleotides: TGCAGCGTTGTGAGGCAGAACTATGGCTACACCTTC. Amino acids: CSVVRQNYGYTF.

The chain is built from TRBV6-2 or TRBV6-3 and TRBJ2-3, with D unclear. The germline V gene encodes CDR1 MNHEY and CDR2 SVGEGT. V was trimmed by 2 bases and J by 2 bases, leaving 11 bases between them. The CDR3 is 15 residues long. The CDR3 protein is CASSYRRGPTDTQYF. The CDR3 DNA reads TGTGCCAGCAGTTACCGGCGAGGCCCCACAGATACGCAGTATTTT.

The chain is built from TRBV28 and TRBJ1-1, with TRBD1 matching over 7 bases. The V gene's germline CDR1 is MDHEN and CDR2 SYDVKM. The CDR3 consists of 14 residues. Germline trimming cut 4 bases from V and 5 bases from J; bases unmatched to any gene: 7. CDR3 loop: CASSSTGWITEAFF. CDR3 bases: TGTGCCAGCAGTTCGACAGGGTGGATTACTGAAGCTTTCTTT.

This clone was found once. V and J are TRBV7-2 and TRBJ1-3; no definite D call. With 5 bases removed from V and 2 bases from J, the gap between germline ends came to 7 bases. The CDR3 length is 13 residues. The germline CDR1 and CDR2 sequences are SGHTA and FQGNSA. CDR3 in amino acids: CASSVRAGNTIYF. In DNA, the CDR3 is TGTGCCAGCAGCGTCCGGGCTGGAAACACCATATATTTT.

This chain uses TRBV28 with TRBJ2-1; no firm D call. This CDR3 contains 13 residues. Germline CDR1 is MDHEN and CDR2 is SYDVKM. Trimming stripped 6 bases from V and 2 bases from J, with 8 bases between. This chain's CDR3 is CASRAAPYNEQFF. The CDR3 DNA reads as TGTGCCAGCAGGGCGGCTCCCTACAATGAGCAGTTCTTC.

This rearrangement joins TRBV28 to TRBJ1-1; 7 bases are shared with TRBD1. The CDR3 is 14 amino acids. Per the germline V gene, CDR1 is MDHEN and CDR2 is SYDVKM. Trimming removed 3 bases from V and 7 bases from J; junction bases left unmatched: 8. CDR3 region: CASSFPRTGREAFF. The DNA of the CDR3 is TGTGCCAGCAGTTTCCCCAGGACAGGACGTGAAGCTTTCTTT.

The genes are TRBV28 and TRBJ1-3; D is possibly TRBD1 (5 bases). The CDR3 spans 16 residues. Looked up from germline, CDR1 is MDHEN and CDR2 is SYDVKM. V lost 3 bases to trimming and J lost 2 bases, with 14 bases between them. The CDR3 DNA sequence: TGTGCCAGCAGTTTCATCCGGGGGGGGGCTGGAAACACCATATATTTT. Its protein is CASSFIRGGAGNTIYF.

The chain employs TRBV6-5 and TRBJ2-4; D gene ambiguous. CDR1 is MNHEY, CDR2 SVGAGI, per germline. Between the trimmed V and J ends, which lost 6 bases and 4 bases, there was a span of 10 bases. The CDR3 is 13 amino acids. The CDR3 nucleotides are TGTGCCAGCAGAGACGGAATGAAAAACATTCAGTACTTC. This sequence encodes CASRDGMKNIQYF.

The J gene is TRBJ2-5, the V gene TRBV12-3 or TRBV12-4, with D possibly TRBD2 on 5 matching bases. V gave up 3 bases and J gave up 6 bases, with 11 bases separating them. This CDR3 spans 13 amino acids. The CDR3, as DNA: TGTGCCAGCAGTTTGGAGCGGAGGCAGACCCAGTACTTC. It codes for CASSLERRQTQYF.

The chain links TRBV19 to TRBJ1-2; D unclear. V was pared by 2 bases and J by 6 bases, with 10 bases between. The CDR3 is 13 residues long. The germline V gene encodes CDR1 LNHDA and CDR2 SQIVND (reference sequence). CDR3 in DNA: TGTGCCAGTAGTATAAACGAAGGAAATGGCTACACCTTC. Protein product: CASSINEGNGYTF.

The rearrangement joins TRBV11-2 to TRBJ1-5; no definite D call. The V and J ends lost 0 bases and 7 bases respectively, with 7 bases between them. Germline values: CDR1 SGHAT, CDR2 FQNNGV. This CDR3 is built from 13 residues. The CDR3 loop reads CASSLDGFQPQHF. The CDR3 DNA is TGTGCCAGCAGCTTAGATGGGTTCCAGCCCCAGCATTTT.

This clone is a singleton in its sample. The sample contains more than one DNA sequence encoding this CDR3. V gene TRBV11-2 combines with J gene TRBJ2-3; D is ambiguous. This CDR3 contains 13 residues. Looked up from germline, CDR1 is SGHAT and CDR2 is FQNNGV. V was pared by 1 base and J by 1 base, with 3 bases between. CDR3 DNA: TGTGCCAGCAGCTTAGGAGGCACAGATACGCAGTATTTT. Protein product: CASSLGGTDTQYF. Full variable domain (outside the CDR3, taken from reference TRBV11-2 and TRBJ2-3): EAGVAQSPRYKIIEKRQSVAFWCNPISGHATLYWYQQILGQGPKLLIQFQNNGVVDDSQLPKDRFSAERLKGVDSTLKIQPAKLEDSAVYLCASSLGGTDTQYFGPGTRLTVL.

V and J are TRBV9 and TRBJ2-3; no definite D call. The CDR3 contains 14 residues. Germline lookup yields CDR1 SGDLS and CDR2 YYNGEE. V was clipped by 0 bases and J by 1 base, with 6 bases between them. CDR3 loop: CASSVGVGTDTQYF. DNA of the CDR3: TGTGCCAGCAGCGTAGGCGTAGGCACAGATACGCAGTATTTT.

The chain recombines TRBV18 with TRBJ2-1; the D is unclear. The CDR3 covers 13 residues. Germline V gene data show CDR1 as KGHSH and CDR2 as LQKENI. V was clipped by 0 bases and J by 4 bases, with 4 bases between them. The DNA of the CDR3 is TGTGCCAGCTCACCACCATTATACAATGAGCAGTTCTTC. This gives the protein CASSPPLYNEQFF.

The chain recombines TRBV4-2 with TRBJ2-2, with 7 bases that match TRBD1. J gave up 7 bases and V 4 bases, and 6 bases lay outside the gene matches. CDR3 length equals 14 residues. Germline V gives CDR1 LGHNA, CDR2 YNFKEQ. The DNA for the CDR3 is TGTGCCAGCAGCCTTAGACAGGGCGGCGGGGAGCTGTTTTTT. Protein product: CASSLRQGGGELFF.

This sequence joins TRBV6-5 and TRBJ1-5, with no clear D. This CDR3 comprises 15 residues. Germline CDR1 reads MNHEY; CDR2 reads SVGAGI. V lost 5 bases and J 0 bases, leaving 11 bases between the germline ends. CDR3 sequence reads: CASSPPEFSNQPQHF. In nucleotides, the CDR3 is TGTGCCAGCAGTCCCCCGGAATTTAGCAATCAGCCCCAGCATTTT.

The chain joins TRBV11-3 to TRBJ1-2, with TRBD1 matching 7 bases. The J segment lost 7 bases and the V segment lost 4 bases, leaving 6 bases of the junction unmatched. The CDR3 consists of 13 residues. Per germline, CDR1 SGHNT and CDR2 YENEEA. The CDR3: CASSSTGLLGYTF. The CDR3 DNA reads TGTGCCAGCAGCTCGACAGGGCTGCTTGGCTACACCTTC.

The chain is built from TRBV2 and TRBJ2-1; 13 bases agree with TRBD2. The germline gives CDR1 SNHLY, CDR2 FYNNEI. The CDR3 consists of 21 residues. Trimming removed 6 bases from V and 1 base from J; junction bases left unmatched: 18. CDR3 DNA sequence: TGTGCCAGCAGCACCCCAGGGGGACGGGGACTAGCGGGAAGGTCCTACAATGAGCAGTTCTTC. Translated: CASSTPGGRGLAGRSYNEQFF.

J is TRBJ1-5 and V is TRBV3-1 (or the pseudogene TRBV3-2); D not resolved. This CDR3 spans 13 amino acids. The V gene lost 4 bases and the J gene lost 5 bases, with 9 bases spanning the gap. The V gene's germline CDR1 is LGHDT and CDR2 YNNKEL (reference sequence). CDR3 protein: CASSRRLDQPQHF. The CDR3 nucleotides read TGTGCCAGCAGCCGGAGGTTGGATCAGCCCCAGCATTTT.

This clone was picked up one time. V usage is TRBV27 and J usage is TRBJ1-1, with D possibly being TRBD1 (5 bases). The CDR3 contains 19 residues. Germline CDR1 and CDR2: MNHEY and SMNVEV (reference sequence). V dropped 2 bases and J dropped 1 base, with 23 bases sitting between them. This CDR3 reads CASSLLRGVVGSGNTEAFF. In nucleotides, the CDR3 is TGTGCCAGCAGTTTACTCCGGGGGGTTGTGGGGTCGGGGAACACTGAAGCTTTCTTT.

This chain joins TRBV7-8 and TRBJ2-1; TRBD1 matches 8 bases. This CDR3 is built from 16 residues. CDR1 is SGHVS and CDR2 is FQNEAQ in the germline V gene. The trim removed 6 bases at V and 3 bases at J, leaving 10 bases unmatched. CDR3 DNA sequence: TGTGCCAGCAGACGACGACAGGGGCGATTCTACAATGAGCAGTTCTTC. It specifies CASRRRQGRFYNEQFF.